These 23 T cell receptor beta chains originate from one sample sequenced in a study of regulatory T cells in long-lasting Graves disease (dated by TCRdb to the early 2020s). Libraries were built with multiplex PCR. Sequencing took place on an Illumina HiSeq 4000. iRepertoire HTBI primers and Arm-PCR amplification of CDR3 regions were used to construct TCR beta libraries. TCRdb reworked the public reads: Q25 trimming with fastp, MiXCR clone assembly, productive beta chains retained. One record per CDR3 amino acid sequence lists the most common genes and DNA. Within this sample are a few hundred thousand distinct CDR3 sequences, with 21% of them counted one time only. The ten largest account for roughly an eighth of the sample. The time point label, read with the paper, signifies: persistent/refractory GD, antithyroid drugs over 5 years with positive TRAb. For both TCR sequencing and RNA sequencing, RNA was extracted from PBMCs using TRIzol.

Sequencing used peripheral blood mononuclear cells (PBMCs), obtained when the disease was refractory, from a patient treated with antithyroid drugs. These receptors all stem from a female donor with Graves disease.

This rearrangement joins TRBV20-1 to TRBJ2-2; 11 bases are a match to TRBD1. CDR1 and CDR2 (germline): DFQATT, SNEGSKA (reference sequence). This CDR3 has 13 residues. The CDR3, as DNA: TGCAGACTTCGGGACAGGGGGACCGGGGAGCTGTTTTTT. This encodes CRLRDRGTGELFF.

This clonotype was seen at least ten times. The chain uses TRBV29-1 and TRBJ1-4; 8 positions agree with TRBD1. The CDR3 spans 12 residues. V was pared by 4 bases and J by 7 bases, with 2 bases of the junction left unmatched. CDR1 is SQVTM and CDR2 is ANQGSEA in the germline V gene. The DNA of the CDR3 is TGCAGCGTTGGGACAGGGACTGAAAAACTGTTTTTT. Amino acids: CSVGTGTEKLFF.

Ten or more counts support this clonotype. The genes are TRBV6-5 and TRBJ1-4; 10 bases are shared with TRBD1. Germline V lookup: CDR1 MNHEY, CDR2 SVGAGI. V gave up 0 bases and J gave up 7 bases; unmatched junction bases: 2. The CDR3 runs 15 residues. CDR3 sequence reads: CASSYSTGGVEKLFF. DNA for the CDR3: TGTGCCAGCAGTTACTCGACAGGGGGCGTTGAAAAACTGTTTTTT.

V is TRBV4-1 and J is TRBJ1-5; D is ambiguous. CDR1 and CDR2 (germline): MGHRA, YSYEKL. Trimming took 1 base from V and 5 from J, leaving 15 bases between them. The CDR3 has 16 amino acids. In DNA form, the CDR3 reads TGCGCCAGCAGCCAAGTGTTTGGGATAGGATATCAGCCCCAGCATTTT. Translation: CASSQVFGIGYQPQHF.

On this clonotype: With a much larger clone just one base away, this may be a read error. The chain is built from TRBV2 and TRBJ1-1, with a tentative D call TRBD1 (6 bases). Between the trimmed V and J ends, which lost 6 bases and 3 bases, there was a span of 11 bases. The CDR3 length is 13 residues. Germline lookup yields CDR1 SNHLY and CDR2 FYNNEI. The CDR3 here is CASSDRRDTEAFF. The CDR3 region has the DNA TGTGCCAGCAGCGACAGGCGGGACACTGAAGCTTTCTTT.

This clonotype was observed a handful of times. This chain links TRBV30 with TRBJ2-1; 12 bases agree with TRBD1. The V gene end was trimmed by 5 bases and the J gene end by 3 bases; junction bases not matched to a gene: 8. This CDR3 has 16 amino acids. The germline V gene has CDR1 GTSNPN and CDR2 SVGIG (reference sequence). CDR3 loop: CAWAAGQGAYYNEQFF. Here the CDR3 DNA reads TGTGCCTGGGCCGCGGGACAGGGGGCTTACTACAATGAGCAGTTCTTC.

This clonotype was recorded a few times. This chain joins TRBV5-6 and TRBJ2-7; no reliable D call. This CDR3 spans 14 amino acids. V gave up 2 bases and J gave up 2 bases, with 11 bases separating them. From germline, CDR1 is SGHDT and CDR2 YYEEEE. CDR3 coding DNA: TGTGCCAGCAGCTTACCATTATACCCCTACGAGCAGTACTTC. Protein: CASSLPLYPYEQYF.

Turning to this clonotype: A junction boundary mismatches the germline segment, possibly from a read error. This chain joins TRBV10-1 and TRBJ1-2; tentative D call: TRBD1 (5 bases). There are 22 residues in the CDR3. Germline values: CDR1 WNHNN, CDR2 SYGVQD (reference sequence). The CDR3 sequence: CANKPTPDTISSAVIGNYGHTF. CDR3 DNA sequence: TGCGCCAACAAACCCACTCCGGACACAATAAGTTCGGCGGTTATTGGAAACTATGGCCACACCTTC.

V and J are TRBV3-1 and TRBJ1-2; the match to TRBD1 covers 8 bases. J gave up 8 bases and V 3 bases, and 14 bases lay outside the gene matches. This CDR3 is built from 16 residues. Germline V gives CDR1 LGHDT, CDR2 YNNKEL (reference sequence). The CDR3 spells CASSQINRDRSIGYTF. DNA for the CDR3: TGTGCCAGCAGCCAGATCAACCGGGACAGGAGCATCGGCTACACCTTC.

V gene TRBV28 combines with J gene TRBJ2-1; D possibly corresponds to TRBD2 (6 bases). This CDR3 comprises 12 residues. The germline V gene has CDR1 MDHEN and CDR2 SYDVKM. Trimming shortened V by 4 bases and J by 9 bases, and 10 bases separated the two germline ends. CDR3 bases: TGTGCCAGCAGTTCCGGGAGCTCTGAGCAGTTCTTC. This sequence encodes CASSSGSSEQFF.

Concerning this clonotype itself: At one boundary the junction diverges from the germline segment, which might be a read error. The chain is built from TRBV7-9 and TRBJ2-7, with D unclear. The CDR3 runs 12 residues. Germline CDR1 and CDR2: SEHNR and FQNEAQ (reference sequence). The CDR3 nucleotides read TGTACCAGCAGCGTCGACTCCTACGAGCAGTACTTC. This gives the protein CTSSVDSYEQYF.

This clonotype was detected many times. The chain uses TRBV20-1 and TRBJ2-7, with D perhaps TRBD2 (5 bases). The CDR3 runs 13 residues. Germline V gene sequence: CDR1 DFQATT, CDR2 SNEGSKA (reference sequence). Trimming left V 8 bases short and J 5 bases short, with 19 bases between. CDR3 sequence (DNA): TGCAGTTCCATCGGAAGCGGCCCCCACGAGCAGTACTTC. Residues: CSSIGSGPHEQYF.

The chain has TRBV6-1 and TRBJ2-7; D perhaps matches TRBD1 (5 bases). CDR3 length equals 14 residues. Trimming cost V 4 bases and J 2 bases, with 12 bases left between them. Per the germline V gene, CDR1 is MNHNS and CDR2 is SASEGT. This chain's CDR3 is CASSAQALTYEQYF. CDR3 bases: TGTGCCAGCAGTGCACAGGCCCTGACCTACGAGCAGTACTTC.

This clonotype was counted many times. This chain uses TRBV12-3 or TRBV12-4 with TRBJ2-7; tentative D call: TRBD2 (6 bases). This CDR3 is 14 amino acids long. The germline V and J ends were trimmed by 0 bases and 2 bases, with 8 bases remaining between them. CDR3 DNA: TGTGCCAGCAGTTTAGCGGGACTGCCCTACGAGCAGTACTTC. It encodes CASSLAGLPYEQYF.

The V call is TRBV20-1, the J call TRBJ2-5, with D perhaps TRBD2 (5 bases). The CDR3 contains 16 residues. The V gene lost 0 bases and the J gene lost 4 bases, with 18 bases spanning the gap. Germline V lookup: CDR1 DFQATT, CDR2 SNEGSKA (reference sequence). In nucleotides, the CDR3 is TGCAGTGCTAGAGATCCCAGCGGTAAGATCGGAGAGACCCAGTACTTC. Encoded protein: CSARDPSGKIGETQYF.

This clonotype has just a few counts. The V call is TRBV10-3, the J call TRBJ2-7; TRBD2 is a possible D gene (5 bases). Trimming stripped 10 bases from V and 6 bases from J, with 16 bases between. CDR1 ENHRY and CDR2 SYGVKD come from the germline V gene. The CDR3 has 12 amino acids. CDR3 residues: CATRTVSGEQYF. The CDR3 DNA follows: TGTGCCACCCGGACTGTGTCGGGCGAGCAGTACTTC.

This clonotype was picked up a small number of times. The chain links TRBV7-9 to TRBJ1-5; TRBD1 aligns across 8 bases. Germline V gene data show CDR1 as SEHNR and CDR2 as FQNEAQ (reference sequence). J gave up 5 bases and V 4 bases, and 4 bases lay outside the gene matches. The CDR3 sequence is 14 residues long. CDR3 in amino acids: CASSSGQGYQPQHF. DNA of the CDR3: TGTGCCAGCAGCTCCGGACAGGGCTATCAGCCCCAGCATTTT.

V and J are TRBV7-2 and TRBJ1-4; 7 nucleotides line up with TRBD1. The trim removed 1 base at V and 8 bases at J, leaving 10 bases unmatched. The CDR3 covers 16 residues. Germline CDR1 is SGHTA and CDR2 is FQGNSA. Here the CDR3 DNA reads TGTGCCAGCAGCTTAGGGGGAGGGGGCGGGCTCGAAAAACTGTTTTTT. It translates to CASSLGGGGGLEKLFF.

This clonotype was found a few times. The CDR3 is CSATSVVEQYF. In DNA form, the CDR3 reads TGCAGTGCCACATCTGTAGTCGAGCAGTACTTC. The rearrangement links TRBV20-1 to TRBJ2-7, with D uncertain. This CDR3 contains 11 residues. The germline gives CDR1 DFQATT, CDR2 SNEGSKA (reference sequence). Trimming left V 6 bases short and J 6 bases short, with 12 bases between.

This clonotype has at least ten counts. The chain joins TRBV15 to TRBJ2-5; 7 positions match TRBD1. Trimming cost V 0 bases and J 4 bases; bases outside gene matches: 5. CDR1 and CDR2 (germline): LNHNV, YYDKDF (reference sequence). There are 15 residues in the CDR3. The CDR3: CATSRDGQAGETQYF. The CDR3 DNA follows: TGTGCCACCAGCAGAGATGGACAGGCTGGAGAGACCCAGTACTTC.

At least ten counts were recorded for this clonotype. The genes are TRBV29-1 and TRBJ1-2; 7 bases match TRBD1. The CDR3 runs to 11 residues. The V and J ends lost 6 bases and 3 bases, in that order; junction bases with no gene match: 1. Germline-derived CDR1 and CDR2 are SQVTM and ANQGSEA. This chain's CDR3 is CSVDRDYGYTF. CDR3 DNA sequence: TGCAGCGTCGACAGGGACTATGGCTACACCTTC.

The V and J genes are TRBV20-1 and TRBJ1-1; D possibly corresponds to TRBD1 (5 bases). The CDR3 is 15 amino acids. Germline V gives CDR1 DFQATT, CDR2 SNEGSKA (reference sequence). V lost 0 bases to trimming and J lost 2 bases, with 13 bases between them. The CDR3 loop reads CSARESGRGNTEAFF. The CDR3 nucleotides are TGCAGTGCTAGAGAGAGCGGTAGGGGTAACACTGAAGCTTTCTTT.

This clonotype was seen a few times. The chain carries TRBV3-1 and TRBJ1-3, with 8 bases that match TRBD1. The germline V gene has CDR1 LGHDT and CDR2 YNNKEL (reference sequence). The trim removed 4 bases at V and 5 bases at J, leaving 4 bases unmatched. This CDR3 has 14 amino acids. In DNA, the CDR3 is TGTGCCAGCAGCCGCCGACAGGGGCGAAACACCATATATTTT. It codes for CASSRRQGRNTIYF.